Reported below is one T cell receptor (beta chain). CDR1 SEHNR and CDR2 FQNEAQ come from the germline V gene (reference sequence). The CDR3 totals 12 residues. V lost 5 bases, J lost 2 bases, and 5 bases lay in between. This specimen comes from a study of blood T cell repertoires in COVID-19. Study as a whole: Sites across the United States, Italy and Spain contributed samples from acute and convalescent COVID-19. From T cells, B-cell-depleted T cells, or PBMCs came the material, which was cDNA or gDNA.

Per the original data handling: How many nucleated cells were present was estimated from reference gene primer amplification. Repertoires were generated with immunoSEQ multiplex PCR, while TCRdb's copy carries only in-frame clones and drops some. That table is the source of V, J and clone size, and D and trimming were worked out from the DNA. The table has about 270,000 clones, roughly 85% seen once. The sequencing sample was made of peripheral blood. This receptor was taken from a human donor in a cohort sampled during active COVID-19. The chain joins TRBV7-9 to TRBJ2-3; D is undetermined. The CDR3: CASSRYTDTQYF. CDR3 sequence (DNA): TGTGCCAGCAGCCGCTACACAGATACGCAGTATTTT.